This T cell receptor beta chain stems from a study of blood T cells in healthy people across ages. Whenever a sample was processed, at least 6 million PBMCs were isolated. With each sample, at least 5 micrograms of total RNA were extracted. CDR1 and CDR2 from the germline V gene are SNHLY and FYNNEI. The CDR3 has 11 residues. This clonotype appeared a few times. Its antigen is not known. General observations from the study: Unsorted PBMC material precluded a definitive naive versus antigen-experienced comparison.

The second PCR ran roughly 6 to 11 cycles with a sample-barcoded 5' primer and J-beta primers. Researchers report that a template-switch adaptor with 12 random nucleotides tagged each cDNA molecule. TCRdb called the 5' RACE reads again in MiXCR, with one record for every CDR3 protein. The data show about 280,000 distinct CDR3 sequences, around 30% seen once. The chain is built from TRBV2 and TRBJ2-5; D is uncertain. The end of the DNA is better explained by TRBJ2-7, so the J call may be wrong. The specimen was blood. The receptor comes from a woman aged 65 to 85 in good health. The CDR3 loop is CASSTFYEQYF. Written as DNA, the CDR3 is TGTGCCAGCAGTACTTTCTACGAGCAGTACTTC.